The 2 T cell receptor beta chains below all came from one sample that was sequenced in a study of PD-1 blockade in mismatch repair-deficient tumors. Here immunoSEQ multiplex PCR was the method, and the copy in TCRdb shows in-frame clones only, minus some. The sample records nearly 25,000 clones, 83% being singletons. The input for sequencing was peripheral blood, taken 12 weeks after starting pembrolizumab. These receptors were obtained from an adult with mismatch repair-deficient cancer.

The genes are TRBV4-1 and TRBJ2-3, with 11 positions matching TRBD2. V trimming: 3 bases; J trimming: 6 bases; junction bases outside the gene matches: 11. The germline V gene encodes CDR1 MGHRA and CDR2 YSYEKL. The CDR3 has 17 amino acids. DNA of the CDR3: TGCGCCAGCAGCCACCTAGCGGGAGGCCAACCGGGGGATACGCAGTATTTT. Its translation is CASSHLAGGQPGDTQYF.

The V gene is TRBV5-6, the J gene TRBJ2-3; 8 bases are a match to TRBD1. The ends lost 6 bases at V and 0 bases at J; junction bases unmatched: 6. CDR3 length: 15 residues. Germline V CDR1 and CDR2: SGHDT, YYEEEE. DNA for the CDR3: TGTGCCAGCATCGGGGACAGGCCAAGCACAGATACGCAGTATTTT. Encoded protein: CASIGDRPSTDTQYF.